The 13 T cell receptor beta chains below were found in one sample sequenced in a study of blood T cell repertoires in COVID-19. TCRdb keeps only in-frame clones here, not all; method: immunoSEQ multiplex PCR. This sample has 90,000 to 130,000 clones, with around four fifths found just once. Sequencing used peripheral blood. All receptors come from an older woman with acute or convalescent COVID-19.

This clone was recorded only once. CDR3 nucleotides: TGCGCCAGCAGCATCGAGGGTGGAAACACCATATATTTT. Residues: CASSIEGGNTIYF. This chain joins TRBV5-1 and TRBJ1-3; no clear D gene. The CDR3 runs 13 residues. From germline, CDR1 is SGHRS and CDR2 YFSETQ. Trimming left V 4 bases short and J 3 bases short, with 8 bases between.

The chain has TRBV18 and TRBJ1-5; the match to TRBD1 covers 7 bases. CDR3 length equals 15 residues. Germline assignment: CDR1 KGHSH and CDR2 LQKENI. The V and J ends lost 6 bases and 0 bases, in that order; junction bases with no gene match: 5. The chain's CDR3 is CASSSTGDSNQPQHF. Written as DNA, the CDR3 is TGTGCCAGCTCTTCAACAGGGGATAGCAATCAGCCCCAGCATTTT.

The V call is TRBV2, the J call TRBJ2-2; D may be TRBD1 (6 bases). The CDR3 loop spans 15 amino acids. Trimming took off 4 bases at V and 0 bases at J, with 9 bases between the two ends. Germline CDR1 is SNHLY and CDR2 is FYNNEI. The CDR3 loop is CASSGTVANTGELFF. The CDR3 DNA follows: TGTGCCAGCAGTGGGACAGTCGCGAACACCGGGGAGCTGTTTTTT.

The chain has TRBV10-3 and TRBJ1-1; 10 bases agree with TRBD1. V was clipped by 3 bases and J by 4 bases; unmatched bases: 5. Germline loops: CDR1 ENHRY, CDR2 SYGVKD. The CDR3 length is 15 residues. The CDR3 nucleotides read TGTGCCATCAGTGACAGACAGGGGGCTTTCACTGAAGCTTTCTTT. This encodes CAISDRQGAFTEAFF.

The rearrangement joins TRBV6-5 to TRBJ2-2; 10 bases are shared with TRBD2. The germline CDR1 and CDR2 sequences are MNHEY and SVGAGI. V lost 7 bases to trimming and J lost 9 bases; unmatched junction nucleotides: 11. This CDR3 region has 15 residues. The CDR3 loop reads CASILLAGVFRELFF. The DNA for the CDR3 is TGTGCCAGCATTCTCCTAGCGGGGGTTTTTCGGGAGCTGTTTTTT.

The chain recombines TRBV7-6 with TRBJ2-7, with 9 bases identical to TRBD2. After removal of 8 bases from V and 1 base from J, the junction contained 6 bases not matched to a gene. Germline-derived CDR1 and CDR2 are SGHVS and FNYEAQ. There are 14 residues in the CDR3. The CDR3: CASGNSGGSYEQYF. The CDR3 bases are TGTGCCAGCGGCAACAGCGGGGGGTCCTACGAGCAGTACTTC.

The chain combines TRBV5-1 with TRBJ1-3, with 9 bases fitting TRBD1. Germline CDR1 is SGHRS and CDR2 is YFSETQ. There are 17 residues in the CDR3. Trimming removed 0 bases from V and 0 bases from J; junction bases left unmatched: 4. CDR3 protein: CASSLGPQGASGNTIYF. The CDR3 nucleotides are TGCGCCAGCAGCTTGGGTCCACAGGGGGCCTCTGGAAACACCATATATTTT.

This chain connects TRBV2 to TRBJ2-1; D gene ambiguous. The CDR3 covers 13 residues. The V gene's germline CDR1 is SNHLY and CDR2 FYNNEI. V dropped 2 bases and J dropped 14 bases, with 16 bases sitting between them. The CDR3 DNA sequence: TGTGCCAGCAGTGAAAGCGCCACAATGAGCAAGTTCTTC. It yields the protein CASSESATMSKFF. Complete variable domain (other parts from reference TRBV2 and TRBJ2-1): EPEVTQTPSHQVTQMGQEVILRCVPISNHLYFYWYRQILGQKVEFLVSFYNNEISEKSEIFDDQFSVERPDGSNFTLKIRSTKLEDSAMYFCASSESATMSKFFGPGTRLTVL.

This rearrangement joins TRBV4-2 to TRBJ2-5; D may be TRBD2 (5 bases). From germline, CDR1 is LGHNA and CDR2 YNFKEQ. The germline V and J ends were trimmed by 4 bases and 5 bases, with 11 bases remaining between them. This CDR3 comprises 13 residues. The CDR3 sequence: CASSLGTGETQYF. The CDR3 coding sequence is TGTGCCAGCAGCCTAGGAACGGGGGAGACCCAGTACTTC.

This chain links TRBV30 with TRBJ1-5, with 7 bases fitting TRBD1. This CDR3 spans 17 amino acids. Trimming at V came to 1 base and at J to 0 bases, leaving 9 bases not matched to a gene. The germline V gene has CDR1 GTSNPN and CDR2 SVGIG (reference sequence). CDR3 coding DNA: TGTGCCTGGAGTGGATCCCGGGACAGCCTTAGCAATCAGCCCCAGCATTTT. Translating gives CAWSGSRDSLSNQPQHF.

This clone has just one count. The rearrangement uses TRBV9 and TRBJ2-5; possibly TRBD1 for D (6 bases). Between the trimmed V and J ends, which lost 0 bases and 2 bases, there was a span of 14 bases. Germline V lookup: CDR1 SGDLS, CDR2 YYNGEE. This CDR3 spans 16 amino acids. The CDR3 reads CASSVGTVLNQETQYF. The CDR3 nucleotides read TGTGCCAGCAGCGTAGGGACAGTCCTTAATCAAGAGACCCAGTACTTC.

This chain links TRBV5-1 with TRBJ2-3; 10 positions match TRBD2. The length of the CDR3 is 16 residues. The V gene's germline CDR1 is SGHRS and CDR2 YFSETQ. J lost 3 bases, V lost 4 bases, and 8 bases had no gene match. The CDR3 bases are TGCGCCAGCAGCCCCGAAGCGGGGGGGCGGACAGATACGCAGTATTTT. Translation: CASSPEAGGRTDTQYF.

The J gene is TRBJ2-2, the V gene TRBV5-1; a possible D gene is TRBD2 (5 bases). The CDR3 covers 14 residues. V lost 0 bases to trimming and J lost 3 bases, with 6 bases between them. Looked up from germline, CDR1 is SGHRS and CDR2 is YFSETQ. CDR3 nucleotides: TGCGCCAGCAGCTTGGTGGAGGACACCGGGGAGCTGTTTTTT. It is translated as CASSLVEDTGELFF. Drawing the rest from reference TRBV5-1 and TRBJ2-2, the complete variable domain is KAGVTQTPRYLIKTRGQQVTLSCSPISGHRSVSWYQQTPGQGLQFLFEYFSETQRNKGNFPGRFSGRQFSNSRSEMNVSTLELGDSALYLCASSLVEDTGELFFGEGSRLTVL.